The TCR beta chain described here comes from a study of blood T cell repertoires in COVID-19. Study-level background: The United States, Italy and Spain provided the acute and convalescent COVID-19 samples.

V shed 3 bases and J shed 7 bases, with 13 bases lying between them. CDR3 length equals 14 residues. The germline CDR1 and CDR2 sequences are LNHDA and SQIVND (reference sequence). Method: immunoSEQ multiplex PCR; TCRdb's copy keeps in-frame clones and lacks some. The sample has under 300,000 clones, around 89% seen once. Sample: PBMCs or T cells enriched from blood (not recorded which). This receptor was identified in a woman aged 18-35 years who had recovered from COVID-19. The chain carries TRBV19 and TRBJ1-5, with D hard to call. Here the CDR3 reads CASSIGGRLQPQHF. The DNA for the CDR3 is TGTGCCAGTAGTATTGGAGGGAGGTTACAGCCCCAGCATTTT.